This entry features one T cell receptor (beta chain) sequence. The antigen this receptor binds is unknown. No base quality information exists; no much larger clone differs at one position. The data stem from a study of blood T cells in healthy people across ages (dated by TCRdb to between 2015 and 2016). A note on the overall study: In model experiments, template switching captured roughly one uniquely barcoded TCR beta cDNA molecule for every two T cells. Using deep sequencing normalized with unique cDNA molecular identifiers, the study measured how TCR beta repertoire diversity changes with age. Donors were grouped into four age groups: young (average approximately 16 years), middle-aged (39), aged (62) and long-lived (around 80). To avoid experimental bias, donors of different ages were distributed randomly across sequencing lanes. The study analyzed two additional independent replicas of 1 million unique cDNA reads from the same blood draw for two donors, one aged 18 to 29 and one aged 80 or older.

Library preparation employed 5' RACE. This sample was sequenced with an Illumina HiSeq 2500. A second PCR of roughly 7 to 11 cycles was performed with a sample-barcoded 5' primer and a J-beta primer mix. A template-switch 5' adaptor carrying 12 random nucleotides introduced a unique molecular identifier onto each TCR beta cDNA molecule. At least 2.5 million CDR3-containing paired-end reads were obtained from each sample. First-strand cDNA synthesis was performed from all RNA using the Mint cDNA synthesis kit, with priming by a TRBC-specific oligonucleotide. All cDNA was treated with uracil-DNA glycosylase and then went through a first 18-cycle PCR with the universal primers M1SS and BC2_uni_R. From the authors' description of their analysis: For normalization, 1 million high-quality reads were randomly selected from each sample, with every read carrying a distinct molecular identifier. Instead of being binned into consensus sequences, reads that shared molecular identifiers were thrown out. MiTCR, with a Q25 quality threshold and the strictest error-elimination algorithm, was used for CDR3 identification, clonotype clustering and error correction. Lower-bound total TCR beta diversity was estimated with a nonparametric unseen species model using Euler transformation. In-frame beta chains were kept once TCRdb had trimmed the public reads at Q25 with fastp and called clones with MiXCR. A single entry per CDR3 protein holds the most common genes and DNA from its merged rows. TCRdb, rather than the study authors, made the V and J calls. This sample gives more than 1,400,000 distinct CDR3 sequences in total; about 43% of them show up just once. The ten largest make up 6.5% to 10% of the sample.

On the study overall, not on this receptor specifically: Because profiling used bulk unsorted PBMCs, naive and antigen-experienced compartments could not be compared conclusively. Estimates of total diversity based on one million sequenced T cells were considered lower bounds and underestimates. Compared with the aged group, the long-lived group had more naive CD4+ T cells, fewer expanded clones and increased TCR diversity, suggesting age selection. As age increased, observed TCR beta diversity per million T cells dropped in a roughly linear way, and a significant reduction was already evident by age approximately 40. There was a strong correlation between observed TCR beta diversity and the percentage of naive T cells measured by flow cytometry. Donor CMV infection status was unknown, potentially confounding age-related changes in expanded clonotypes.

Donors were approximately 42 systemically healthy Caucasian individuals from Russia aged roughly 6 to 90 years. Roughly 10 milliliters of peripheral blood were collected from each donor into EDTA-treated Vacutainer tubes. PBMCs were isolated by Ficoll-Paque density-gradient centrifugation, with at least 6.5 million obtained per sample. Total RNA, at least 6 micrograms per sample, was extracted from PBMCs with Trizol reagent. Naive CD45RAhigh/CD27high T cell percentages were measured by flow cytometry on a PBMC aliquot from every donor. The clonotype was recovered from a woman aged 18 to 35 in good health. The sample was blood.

The bases read TGTGCCAGCAGCGGGGGACTAGCGGGCCGGAAGGCTGTTGACACCGGGGAGCTGTTTTTT. Its coded protein is CASSGGLAGRKAVDTGELFF. The rearrangement joined TRBV5-4 to TRBJ2-2; 12 bases in the junction line up with TRBD2. The CDR3 contains 20 residues, cysteine and phenylalanine counted. The sequence is cut down to CDR3 DNA, 60 bases in frame from base 1. The germline V end is reduced by 4 bases and the J end by 3 bases; junction bases left unmatched: 16. According to the germline V gene (reference sequence), CDR1 reads SGHNT and CDR2 reads YYREEE. Full variable domain (CDR3 extended with the reference TRBV5-4 and TRBJ2-2 proteins): ETGVTQSPTHLIKTRGQQVTLRCSSQSGHNTVSWYQQALGQGPQFIFQYYREEENGRGNFPPRFSGLQFPNYSSELNVNALELDDSALYLCASSGGLAGRKAVDTGELFFGEGSRLTVL.